This entry lists 12 T cell receptor beta chains sequenced from one sample in a study of shared clonotypes between healthy human individuals (dated by TCRdb to the early 2020s). For the CD8 naive samples, CD45RO-negative cells were positively selected for CCR7, yielding a CD45RA+CCR7+ population from which TemRA cells were excluded. Library preparation was by the immunoSEQ multiplex PCR assay. TCRdb limited this immuneACCESS table to in-frame rearrangements with V and J called. A share of clones is missing; checked studies link under half to unresolved V genes, and the rest is unexplained. The sample table lists about 800,000 clones, 90% to 98% of them with a count of one. In total, the top ten clones hold over 0.2% of the sample. The sample was naive CD8+ T cells sorted from blood. The cell subset or site label, as the study defines it: CD45RA+CCR7+. All receptors derive from a man aged 25-45 years in good health.

The J gene is TRBJ1-2, the V gene TRBV28; D ambiguous. V lost 3 bases to trimming and J lost 9 bases, with 11 bases between them. From germline, CDR1 is MDHEN and CDR2 SYDVKM. The CDR3 extends over 12 amino acids. This CDR3 reads CASSLSRLSYTF. In nucleotides, the CDR3 is TGTGCCAGCAGTTTGAGTCGGCTCAGCTACACCTTC.

This chain links TRBV6-1 with TRBJ2-1; 8 bases match TRBD2. The CDR3 has 13 residues. Trimming took 4 bases from V and 9 from J; bases not matched to a gene: 5. Germline CDR1 and CDR2: MNHNS and SASEGT. CDR3 nucleotides: TGTGCCAGCAGTGGGACTAGCCAGGCTGAGCAGTTCTTC. This sequence encodes CASSGTSQAEQFF.

This chain links TRBV7-2 with TRBJ2-7, with D perhaps matching TRBD1 (6 bases). V shed 5 bases and J shed 3 bases, with 17 bases lying between them. This CDR3 region has 15 residues. CDR1 is SGHTA and CDR2 is FQGNSA in the germline V gene. The CDR3 spells CASSAIQGTVYEQYF. CDR3 nucleotides: TGTGCCAGCAGCGCAATACAGGGAACGGTCTACGAGCAGTACTTC.

The chain links TRBV2 to TRBJ2-1; 12 bases fit TRBD2. Germline CDR1 reads SNHLY; CDR2 reads FYNNEI. There are 15 residues in the CDR3. The V gene end was trimmed by 9 bases and the J gene end by 8 bases; junction bases not matched to a gene: 11. The chain's CDR3 is CASLLRTSGTHEQFF. The CDR3 DNA reads as TGTGCCAGTCTACTAAGGACTAGCGGGACGCATGAGCAGTTCTTC.

This chain joins TRBV7-9 and TRBJ2-7; weak D call: TRBD1 (6 bases). There are 16 residues in the CDR3. CDR1 SEHNR and CDR2 FQNEAQ come from the germline V gene (reference sequence). Deletions cut 6 bases from V and 0 bases from J, with 18 bases between. CDR3 sequence reads: CASRAQSGQFSYEQYF. For the CDR3, the DNA is TGTGCCAGCAGAGCGCAATCGGGACAATTCTCCTACGAGCAGTACTTC.

V and J are TRBV7-9 and TRBJ2-5; 14 bases fit TRBD2. Looked up from germline, CDR1 is SEHNR and CDR2 is FQNEAQ (reference sequence). The ends lost 3 bases at V and 3 bases at J; junction bases unmatched: 6. The CDR3 length is 17 residues. CDR3 nucleotides: TGTGCCAGCAGCTTTCGACTAGCGGGAGGGAGAGAAGAGACCCAGTACTTC. Amino acids: CASSFRLAGGREETQYF.

This sequence joins TRBV27 and TRBJ2-7; D not resolved. V was pared by 4 bases and J by 2 bases, with 15 bases between. This CDR3 is built from 15 residues. From germline, CDR1 is MNHEY and CDR2 SMNVEV (reference sequence). The CDR3 DNA follows: TGTGCCAGCAGTTCTGTCTTCTTAAGCCCCTACGAGCAGTACTTC. This encodes CASSSVFLSPYEQYF.

The chain has TRBV7-8 and TRBJ1-1; a weak D match, TRBD1 (6 bases). The CDR3 sequence is 17 residues long. Trimming removed 2 bases from V and 0 bases from J, with 16 bases in between. Germline V lookup: CDR1 SGHVS, CDR2 FQNEAQ. The CDR3 bases are TGTGCCAGCAGCTTAATACCGGGCACAGGGTTGAACACTGAAGCTTTCTTT. Translating it yields CASSLIPGTGLNTEAFF. The whole variable domain, remainder taken from reference TRBV7-8 and TRBJ1-1, is GAGVSQSPRYKVAKRGQDVALRCDPISGHVSLFWYQQALGQGPEFLTYFQNEAQLDKSGLPSDRFFAERPEGSVSTLKIQRTQQEDSAVYLCASSLIPGTGLNTEAFFGQGTRLTVV.

The J gene is TRBJ2-7, the V gene TRBV11-2; tentatively, D is TRBD2 (6 bases). Germline CDR1 SGHAT, CDR2 FQNNGV. CDR3 length: 16 amino acids. The ends were cut back, 5 bases at V and 3 bases at J, with 20 bases in the middle. CDR3 coding DNA: TGTGCCAGCAGCGGAGGACCAGGGACTCCATACTACGAGCAGTACTTC. Protein sequence: CASSGGPGTPYYEQYF.

The chain joins TRBV5-1 to TRBJ2-7; a possible D gene is TRBD2 (5 bases). In germline, CDR1 is SGHRS, CDR2 YFSETQ. V was pared by 5 bases and J by 2 bases, with 17 bases between. This CDR3 comprises 15 residues. In DNA, the CDR3 is TGCGCCAGCAGGGAGGCTAAATCAGTGACCTACGAGCAGTACTTC. This translates into CASREAKSVTYEQYF. The variable domain in full, with the rest retrieved from reference TRBV5-1 and TRBJ2-7, is KAGVTQTPRYLIKTRGQQVTLSCSPISGHRSVSWYQQTPGQGLQFLFEYFSETQRNKGNFPGRFSGRQFSNSRSEMNVSTLELGDSALYLCASREAKSVTYEQYFGPGTRLTVT.

The chain couples TRBV5-4 to TRBJ2-3; TRBD2 might be the D (5 bases). Trimming pared 4 bases from V and 6 bases from J, leaving 12 bases between. Germline V gene lookup returns CDR1 SGHNT and CDR2 YYREEE (reference sequence). The CDR3 has 13 amino acids. CDR3 amino acids: CASSRIRGDTQYF. Here the CDR3 DNA reads TGTGCCAGCAGCCGAATTCGCGGGGATACGCAGTATTTT.

This chain uses TRBV4-1 with TRBJ2-7; the D gene is possibly TRBD2 (6 bases). The CDR3 is 15 amino acids. V was cut by 0 bases and J by 7 bases, with 16 bases left in between. CDR1 is MGHRA and CDR2 is YSYEKL in the germline V gene. CDR3: CASSQEVQGAGEQYF. CDR3 DNA: TGCGCCAGCAGCCAAGAGGTTCAAGGGGCGGGGGAGCAGTACTTC.